A single sample gave rise to the 29 T cell receptor beta chains below, sequenced in a study of cytomegalovirus exposure and HLA in healthy donors. This table comes from immunoSEQ multiplex PCR, and its TCRdb copy is limited to in-frame clones, with some not included. Among roughly 130,000 clones, about 90% were seen once, and the ten largest hold about 1.5%. The sample was PBMCs. These receptors were collected from a man younger than 40 in good health and CMV-seronegative.

This clone showed up just once. This chain joins TRBV9 and TRBJ2-7, with 7 nucleotides matching TRBD2. CDR3 size: 14 residues. J lost 5 bases, V lost 0 bases, and 5 bases had no gene match. Germline CDR1 and CDR2: SGDLS and YYNGEE. CDR3 in DNA: TGTGCCAGCAGCGTAGGACCGGGAGGCGACGAGCAGTACTTC. Its protein product is CASSVGPGGDEQYF.

The chain joins TRBV18 to TRBJ2-7; 10 bases line up with TRBD1. Germline V CDR1 and CDR2: KGHSH, LQKENI. Trimming cost V 6 bases and J 6 bases; bases outside gene matches: 11. The CDR3 runs to 15 residues. The CDR3, as DNA: TGTGCCAGCTCGCCCTCGGGGACAGGGGAGATCGAGCAGTACTTC. Its protein is CASSPSGTGEIEQYF.

The chain combines TRBV10-2 with TRBJ2-7, with D tentatively TRBD1 (5 bases). From germline, CDR1 is WSHSY and CDR2 SAAADI. CDR3 length: 13 amino acids. The germline V and J ends were trimmed by 2 bases and 3 bases, with 8 bases remaining between them. The CDR3 here is CASSERTNYEQYF. CDR3 sequence (DNA): TGCGCCAGCAGTGAGAGGACAAACTACGAGCAGTACTTC.

The CDR3 region has the DNA TGTGCCAGCGCCCCCGCTAGCGGGAGAAGAAATGAGCAGTTCTTC. It encodes CASAPASGRRNEQFF. The gene calls are TRBV19 and TRBJ2-1; 10 bases map to TRBD2. CDR1 is LNHDA and CDR2 is SQIVND in the germline V gene (reference sequence). V shed 9 bases, J shed 7 bases, and the junction held 12 bases outside the gene matches. This CDR3 region has 15 residues.

The chain has TRBV27 and TRBJ1-2, with 7 bases identical to TRBD1. The CDR3 runs 13 residues. Germline assignment: CDR1 MNHEY and CDR2 SMNVEV (reference sequence). With 6 bases clipped from V and 5 bases from J, the junction kept 6 bases outside the gene matches. The CDR3 loop is CASSLDRYYGYTF. CDR3 DNA: TGTGCCAGCAGCCTGGACAGGTATTATGGCTACACCTTC.

The chain links TRBV5-1 to TRBJ2-7; no reliable D call. From germline, CDR1 is SGHRS and CDR2 YFSETQ. There are 14 residues in the CDR3. Trimming took off 1 base at V and 0 bases at J, with 8 bases between the two ends. In DNA, the CDR3 is TGCGCCAGCAGCTTGTACCGGAGCTCCTACGAGCAGTACTTC. Its protein product is CASSLYRSSYEQYF.

This clone was seen a handful of times. This sequence joins TRBV21-1 and TRBJ2-7; TRBD2 was called by the table and not checked on the DNA. TRBV21-1 is recorded as a pseudogene. CDR3 length: 12 amino acids. CDR3 sequence reads: CATKFKSGEQYF. The CDR3 DNA follows: TGTGCCACAAAGTTCAAATCGGGCGAGCAGTACTTC.

The chain has TRBV19 and TRBJ2-7, with D possibly being TRBD1 (5 bases). V was pared by 6 bases and J by 4 bases, with 16 bases between. From germline, CDR1 is LNHDA and CDR2 SQIVND (reference sequence). The CDR3 sequence is 14 residues long. Here the CDR3 DNA reads TGTGCCAGTAGCGGGCCCGACAGAGGTTACGAGCAGTACTTC. Protein sequence: CASSGPDRGYEQYF. The full variable domain, rest sourced from reference TRBV19 and TRBJ2-7, is DGGITQSPKYLFRKEGQNVTLSCEQNLNHDAMYWYRQDPGQGLRLIYYSQIVNDFQKGDIAEGYSVSREKKESFPLTVTSAQKNPTAFYLCASSGPDRGYEQYFGPGTRLTVT.

The gene calls are TRBV6-6 and TRBJ2-7, with 7 bases that match TRBD1. This CDR3 is built from 16 residues. The germline gives CDR1 MNHNY, CDR2 SVGAGI (reference sequence). With 0 bases clipped from V and 1 base from J, the junction kept 6 bases outside the gene matches. The DNA of the CDR3 is TGTGCCAGCAGTTACTCGGGGGACAGCACTTCCTACGAGCAGTACTTC. It is translated as CASSYSGDSTSYEQYF.

The chain joins TRBV10-2 to TRBJ2-7; 8 bases fit TRBD2. The CDR3 has 16 amino acids. V was clipped by 6 bases and J by 6 bases; unmatched bases: 16. CDR1 and CDR2 (germline): WSHSY, SAAADI. In DNA, the CDR3 is TGCGCCAGCAGCTATCCCCGGGGGGGGCTTATATCCGAGCAGTACTTC. This codes for CASSYPRGGLISEQYF.

This clone was seen once. This chain joins TRBV5-6 and TRBJ1-5; D is perhaps TRBD1 (5 bases). The V end lost 2 bases, the J end lost 3 bases, and 9 bases lay between the germline ends. The CDR3 covers 14 residues. Germline loops: CDR1 SGHDT, CDR2 YYEEEE. CDR3 DNA: TGTGCCAGCAGCTTCGGGGGGTCCAATCAGCCCCAGCATTTT. Protein: CASSFGGSNQPQHF.

The chain joins TRBV4-3 to TRBJ2-3; TRBD1 is a possible D gene (5 bases). CDR1 and CDR2 from the germline V gene are LGHNA and YSLEER. The V end lost 0 bases, the J end lost 1 base, and 14 bases lay between the germline ends. CDR3 size: 17 residues. The chain's CDR3 is CASSQDRTGWGTDTQYF. DNA for the CDR3: TGCGCCAGCAGCCAAGATCGAACAGGATGGGGCACAGATACGCAGTATTTT.

The rearrangement joins TRBV14 to TRBJ2-1; 9 bases match TRBD2. CDR1 is SGHDN, CDR2 FVKESK, per germline. This CDR3 region has 15 residues. With 0 bases clipped from V and 7 bases from J, the junction kept 4 bases outside the gene matches. For the CDR3, the DNA is TGTGCCAGCAGCCAAGAGATTCTAGCGGGGAATGAGCAGTTCTTC. This translates into CASSQEILAGNEQFF.

The V and J genes are TRBV9 and TRBJ2-6; no definite D call. V gave up 5 bases and J gave up 0 bases, with 6 bases separating them. The germline CDR1 and CDR2 sequences are SGDLS and YYNGEE. CDR3 length equals 14 residues. This CDR3 reads CASRGLSGANVLTF. CDR3 bases: TGTGCCAGCAGGGGCCTCTCTGGGGCCAACGTCCTGACTTTC.

The chain links TRBV6-1 to TRBJ1-2; D is unclear. Germline lookup yields CDR1 MNHNS and CDR2 SASEGT. Trimming removed 3 bases at V and 4 bases at J, with 12 bases between. This CDR3 spans 14 amino acids. The chain's CDR3 is CASSDPLRLYGYTF. CDR3 DNA sequence: TGTGCCAGCAGTGACCCACTGAGGCTCTATGGCTACACCTTC.

V gene TRBV6-1 combines with J gene TRBJ2-7; D is possibly TRBD2 (6 bases). The germline V gene encodes CDR1 MNHNS and CDR2 SASEGT. The ends were cut back, 1 base at V and 7 bases at J, with 8 bases in the middle. The length of the CDR3 is 12 residues. The CDR3 here is CASSEGGREQYF. DNA for the CDR3: TGTGCCAGCAGTGAAGGAGGGAGGGAGCAGTACTTC.

The DNA for the CDR3 is TGTGCCAGCAGTGAGTCGGGTCTTACTAGCTCCTACGAGCAGTACTTC. Translated: CASSESGLTSSYEQYF. The gene calls are TRBV6-4 and TRBJ2-7; D might be TRBD2 (5 bases). This CDR3 region has 16 residues. V was clipped by 3 bases and J by 0 bases, with 15 bases between them. Germline lookup yields CDR1 MRHNA and CDR2 SNTAGT.

The rearrangement joins TRBV6-6 to TRBJ1-2; tentatively, D is TRBD1 (6 bases). The CDR3 consists of 14 residues. The germline V gene encodes CDR1 MNHNY and CDR2 SVGAGI (reference sequence). V was trimmed by 11 bases and J by 2 bases, leaving 18 bases between them. CDR3 coding DNA: TGTGCCGCGCAAGAGACAGGAAACAACTATGGCTACACCTTC. It codes for CAAQETGNNYGYTF.

The chain joins TRBV30 to TRBJ1-1; D call uncertain. CDR3 length: 12 amino acids. Germline values: CDR1 GTSNPN, CDR2 SVGIG (reference sequence). Trimming removed 1 base from V and 8 bases from J, with 11 bases in between. CDR3 in amino acids: CAWSARGSEAFF. CDR3 nucleotides: TGTGCCTGGAGTGCTCGGGGTTCCGAAGCTTTCTTT.

The chain recombines TRBV9 with TRBJ2-1; no firm D call. This CDR3 spans 13 amino acids. Per germline, CDR1 SGDLS and CDR2 YYNGEE. Trimming shortened V by 0 bases and J by 8 bases, and 9 bases separated the two germline ends. DNA of the CDR3: TGTGCCAGCAGCGTAGATAGAAACCATGAGCAGTTCTTC. Encoded protein: CASSVDRNHEQFF.

J is TRBJ2-7 and V is TRBV6-5; maybe TRBD2 (6 bases). Trimming took 7 bases from V and 9 from J, leaving 13 bases between them. Germline assignment: CDR1 MNHEY and CDR2 SVGAGI. The CDR3 covers 11 residues. For the CDR3, the DNA is TGTGCCAGCACCGGGGGTTGGACGCAGTACTTC. It codes for CASTGGWTQYF.

V and J are TRBV5-1 and TRBJ2-5; 8 bases match TRBD2. This CDR3 comprises 14 residues. The germline gives CDR1 SGHRS, CDR2 YFSETQ. V shed 4 bases and J 5 bases; nucleotides not matched to a gene: 7. CDR3: CASSDGREGETQYF. The DNA for the CDR3 is TGCGCCAGCAGCGACGGACGGGAGGGGGAGACCCAGTACTTC. The entire variable domain, with the rest obtained from reference TRBV5-1 and TRBJ2-5, is as follows: KAGVTQTPRYLIKTRGQQVTLSCSPISGHRSVSWYQQTPGQGLQFLFEYFSETQRNKGNFPGRFSGRQFSNSRSEMNVSTLELGDSALYLCASSDGREGETQYFGPGTRLLVL.

The rearrangement links TRBV5-1 to TRBJ1-1; D is unclear. The germline V gene encodes CDR1 SGHRS and CDR2 YFSETQ. V was cut by 0 bases and J by 1 base, with 10 bases left in between. The CDR3 has 15 residues. The CDR3 DNA reads as TGCGCCAGCAGCTTGGGTCCGGTATCGAACACTGAAGCTTTCTTT. Protein product: CASSLGPVSNTEAFF.

This clone came up once. This sequence joins TRBV7-9 and TRBJ2-1, with D possibly being TRBD1 (6 bases). V lost 6 bases and J 13 bases, leaving 13 bases between the germline ends. The V gene's germline CDR1 is SEHNR and CDR2 FQNEAQ (reference sequence). The length of the CDR3 is 11 residues. Here the CDR3 DNA reads TGTGCCAGCAGTGAGGGGGTCATCCAGTTCTTC. This encodes CASSEGVIQFF.

V usage is TRBV9 and J usage is TRBJ2-1; D unresolved. V gave up 1 base and J gave up 4 bases, with 12 bases separating them. The germline CDR1 and CDR2 sequences are SGDLS and YYNGEE. This CDR3 region has 15 residues. CDR3 nucleotides: TGTGCCAGCAGCGTAAATGCGGCCCCGTACAATGAGCAGTTCTTC. It translates to CASSVNAAPYNEQFF.

V and J are TRBV14 and TRBJ2-7, with a tentative D call TRBD1 (5 bases). V lost 4 bases and J lost 3, with 19 bases in between. There are 16 residues in the CDR3. The germline CDR1 and CDR2 sequences are SGHDN and FVKESK. The CDR3 region has the DNA TGTGCCAGCAGCCGGGGTACCCAGGGCACCCACTACGAGCAGTACTTC. Translation gives CASSRGTQGTHYEQYF.

The chain recombines TRBV9 with TRBJ2-1, with 13 bases fitting TRBD2. Germline V gene data show CDR1 as SGDLS and CDR2 as YYNGEE. J lost 7 bases, V lost 7 bases, and 5 bases had no gene match. The length of the CDR3 is 14 residues. CDR3 in DNA: TGTGCCAGCGGGACTAGCGGGATGTGGAATGAGCAGTTCTTC. It yields the protein CASGTSGMWNEQFF.

The chain carries TRBV7-7 and TRBJ2-2; 7 nucleotides align to TRBD1. Per germline, CDR1 SSHAT and CDR2 FNYEAQ (reference sequence). V dropped 4 bases and J dropped 4; count of bases not matched to a gene: 6. The CDR3 has 15 residues. The CDR3 DNA sequence: TGTGCCAGCAGCTCTAAGGGGGCCGGCACCGGGGAGCTGTTTTTT. Its protein is CASSSKGAGTGELFF. The full variable domain, completed using reference TRBV7-7 and TRBJ2-2, is GAGVSQSPRYKVTKRGQDVTLRCDPISSHATLYWYQQALGQGPEFLTYFNYEAQPDKSGLPSDRFSAERPEGSISTLTIQRTEQRDSAMYRCASSSKGAGTGELFFGEGSRLTVL.

The J gene is TRBJ1-3, the V gene TRBV6-1; no reliable D call. Germline V gives CDR1 MNHNS, CDR2 SASEGT. CDR3 length equals 11 residues. V lost 6 bases and J 6 bases, leaving 6 bases between the germline ends. The CDR3 region is CASRAENTIYF. CDR3 nucleotides: TGTGCCAGCAGGGCGGAAAACACCATATATTTT.